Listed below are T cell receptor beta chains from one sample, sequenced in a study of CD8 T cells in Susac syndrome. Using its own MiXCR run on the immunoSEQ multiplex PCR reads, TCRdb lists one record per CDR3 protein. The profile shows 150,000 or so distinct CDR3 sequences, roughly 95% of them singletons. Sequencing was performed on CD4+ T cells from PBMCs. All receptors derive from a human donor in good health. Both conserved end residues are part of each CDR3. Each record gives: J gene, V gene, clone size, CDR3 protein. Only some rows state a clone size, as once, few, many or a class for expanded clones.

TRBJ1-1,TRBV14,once,CASSIQVNTEAFF
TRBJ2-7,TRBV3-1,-,CASSHGAQTYEQYF
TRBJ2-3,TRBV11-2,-,CASSLTRGSTDTQYF
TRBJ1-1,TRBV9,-,CASSPRVADAEAFF
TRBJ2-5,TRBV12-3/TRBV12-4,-,CASSLVQGWQETQYF
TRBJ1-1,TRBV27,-,CASSSAVWKLDTEAFF
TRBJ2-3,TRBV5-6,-,CASKRDVDLTDTQYF
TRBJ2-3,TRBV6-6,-,CASIGTSWSTDTQYF
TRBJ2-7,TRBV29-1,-,CSVEGQASNEQYF
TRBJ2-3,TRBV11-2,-,CASSLEGSGGADTQYF
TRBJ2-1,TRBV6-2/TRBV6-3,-,CASSLDHYNEQFF
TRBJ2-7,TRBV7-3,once,CASSTTPGQGLEQYF
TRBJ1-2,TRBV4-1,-,CASSQDRGTGHDGYTF
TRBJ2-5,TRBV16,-,CASSQSYRQETQYF
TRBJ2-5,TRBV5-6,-,CASSQGQGQETQYF
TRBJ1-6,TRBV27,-,CASSLNGGYNSPLHF
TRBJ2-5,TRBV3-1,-,CASSPMDRGQETQYF
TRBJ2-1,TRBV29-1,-,CSVDRSGQGSYNEQFF
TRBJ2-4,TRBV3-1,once,CASSGPGQGRNIQYF
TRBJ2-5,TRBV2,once,CASVGETSIETQYF
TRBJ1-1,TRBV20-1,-,CSAREGTGTTEAFF
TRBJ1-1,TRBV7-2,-,CASSPRLSDMNTEAFF